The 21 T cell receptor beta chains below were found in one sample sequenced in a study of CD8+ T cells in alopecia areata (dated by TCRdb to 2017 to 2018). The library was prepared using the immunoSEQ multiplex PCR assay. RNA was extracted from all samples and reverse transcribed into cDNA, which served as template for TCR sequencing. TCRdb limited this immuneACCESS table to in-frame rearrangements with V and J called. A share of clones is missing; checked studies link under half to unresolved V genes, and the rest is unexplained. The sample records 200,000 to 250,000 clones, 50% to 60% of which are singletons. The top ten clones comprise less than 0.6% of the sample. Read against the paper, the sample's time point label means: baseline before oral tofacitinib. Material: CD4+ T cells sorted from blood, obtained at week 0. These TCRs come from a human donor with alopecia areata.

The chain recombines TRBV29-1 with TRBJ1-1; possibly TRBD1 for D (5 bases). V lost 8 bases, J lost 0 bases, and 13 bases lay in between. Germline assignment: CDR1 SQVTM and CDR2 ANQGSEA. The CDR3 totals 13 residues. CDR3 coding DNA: TGCAGCACCCGCCCGGGGGTGAACACTGAAGCTTTCTTT. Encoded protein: CSTRPGVNTEAFF. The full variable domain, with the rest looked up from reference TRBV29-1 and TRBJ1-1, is SAVISQKPSRDICQRGTSLTIQCQVDSQVTMMFWYRQQPGQSLTLIATANQGSEATYESGFVIDKFPISRPNLTFSTLTVSNMSPEDSSIYLCSTRPGVNTEAFFGQGTRLTVV.

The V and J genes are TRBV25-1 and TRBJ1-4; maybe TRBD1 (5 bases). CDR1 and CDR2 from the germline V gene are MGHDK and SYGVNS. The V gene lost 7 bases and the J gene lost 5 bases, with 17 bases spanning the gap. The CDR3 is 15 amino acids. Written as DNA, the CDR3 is TGTGCCAGCAAGTTATCCGGGACGGCGAATGAAAAACTGTTTTTT. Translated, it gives CASKLSGTANEKLFF.

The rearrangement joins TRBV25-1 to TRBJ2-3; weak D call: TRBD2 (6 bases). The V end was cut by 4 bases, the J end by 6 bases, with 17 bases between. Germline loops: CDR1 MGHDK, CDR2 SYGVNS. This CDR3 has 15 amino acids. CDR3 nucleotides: TGTGCCAGCAGTGGGGGGACTTCTGAAGGGGATACGCAGTATTTT. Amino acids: CASSGGTSEGDTQYF.

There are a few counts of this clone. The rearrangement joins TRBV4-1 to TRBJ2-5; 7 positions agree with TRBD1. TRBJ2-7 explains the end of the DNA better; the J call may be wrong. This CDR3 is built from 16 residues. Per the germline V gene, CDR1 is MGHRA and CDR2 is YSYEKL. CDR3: CASSQGPRDRTYEQYF. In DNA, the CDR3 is TGCGCCAGCAGCCAAGGCCCCCGGGACAGAACCTACGAGCAGTACTTC.

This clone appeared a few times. The CDR3 bases are TGCGCCAGCAGCGCCGGGTCCCCAAGGGCAGATACGCAGTATTTT. This sequence encodes CASSAGSPRADTQYF. The chain combines TRBV5-1 with TRBJ2-3; D uncertain. The V end was cut by 4 bases, the J end by 4 bases, with 16 bases between. The CDR3 runs to 15 residues. Germline V gene sequence: CDR1 SGHRS, CDR2 YFSETQ.

CDR3 in amino acids: CASVQGAAGTEAFF. CDR3 bases: TGTGCCAGCGTCCAGGGGGCGGCGGGCACTGAAGCTTTCTTT. J is TRBJ1-1 and V is TRBV7-2; 8 bases fit TRBD1. The CDR3 has 14 amino acids. CDR1 and CDR2 from the germline V gene are SGHTA and FQGNSA. V shed 8 bases, J shed 4 bases, and the junction held 9 bases outside the gene matches.

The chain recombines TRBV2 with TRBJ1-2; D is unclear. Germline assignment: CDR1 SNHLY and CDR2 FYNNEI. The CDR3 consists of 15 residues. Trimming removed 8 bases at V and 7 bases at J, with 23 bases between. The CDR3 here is CASVTDLRRRGGYTF. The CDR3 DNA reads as TGTGCCAGCGTTACCGATTTACGTCGCCGGGGTGGCTACACCTTC.

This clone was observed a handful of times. CDR3 in amino acids: CASSQGVAPLHF. CDR3 sequence (DNA): TGTGCCAGCAGTCAGGGTGTAGCACCCCTCCACTTT. The chain has TRBV7-9 and TRBJ1-6; a weak D match, TRBD1 (5 bases). The V end was cut by 6 bases, the J end by 11 bases, with 11 bases between. Germline CDR1 reads SEHNR; CDR2 reads FQNEAQ (reference sequence). The CDR3 loop spans 12 amino acids.

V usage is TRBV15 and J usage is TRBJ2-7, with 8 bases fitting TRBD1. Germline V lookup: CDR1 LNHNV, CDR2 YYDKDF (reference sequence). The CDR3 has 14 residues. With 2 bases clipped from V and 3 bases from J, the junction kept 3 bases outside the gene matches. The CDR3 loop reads CATSRRDRGYEQYF. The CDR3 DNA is TGTGCCACCAGCAGACGTGACAGGGGCTACGAGCAGTACTTC. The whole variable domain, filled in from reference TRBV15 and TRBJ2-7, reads DAMVIQNPRYQVTQFGKPVTLSCSQTLNHNVMYWYQQKSSQAPKLLFHYYDKDFNNEADTPDNFQSRRPNTSFCFLDIRSPGLGDTAMYLCATSRRDRGYEQYFGPGTRLTVT.

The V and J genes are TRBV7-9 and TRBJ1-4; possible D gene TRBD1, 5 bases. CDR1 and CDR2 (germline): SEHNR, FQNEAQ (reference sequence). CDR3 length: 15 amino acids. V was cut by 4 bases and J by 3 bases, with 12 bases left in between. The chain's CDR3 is CASSYDGGANEKLFF. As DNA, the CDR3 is TGTGCCAGCAGCTATGATGGGGGGGCTAATGAAAAACTGTTTTTT.

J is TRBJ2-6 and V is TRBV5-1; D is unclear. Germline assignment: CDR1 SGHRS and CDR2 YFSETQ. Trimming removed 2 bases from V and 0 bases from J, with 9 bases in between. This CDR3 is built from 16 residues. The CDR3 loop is CASSFRTRSGANVLTF. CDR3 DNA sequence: TGCGCCAGCAGCTTTAGGACCCGCTCTGGGGCCAACGTCCTGACTTTC. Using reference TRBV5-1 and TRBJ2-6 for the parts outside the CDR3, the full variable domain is KAGVTQTPRYLIKTRGQQVTLSCSPISGHRSVSWYQQTPGQGLQFLFEYFSETQRNKGNFPGRFSGRQFSNSRSEMNVSTLELGDSALYLCASSFRTRSGANVLTFGAGSRLTVL.

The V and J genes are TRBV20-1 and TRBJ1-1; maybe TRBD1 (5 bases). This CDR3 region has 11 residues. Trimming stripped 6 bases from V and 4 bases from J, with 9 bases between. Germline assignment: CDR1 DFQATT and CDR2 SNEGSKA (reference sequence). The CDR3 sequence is CSAPGLTEAFF. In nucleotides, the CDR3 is TGCAGTGCCCCAGGGCTCACTGAAGCTTTCTTT.

The CDR3 is CASSLPQNTEAFF. In DNA form, the CDR3 reads TGTGCCAGCAGCTTACCGCAGAACACTGAAGCTTTCTTT. This rearrangement joins TRBV7-9 to TRBJ1-1; D is uncertain. The V end lost 2 bases, the J end lost 1 base, and 5 bases lay between the germline ends. The CDR3 consists of 13 residues. The germline V gene encodes CDR1 SEHNR and CDR2 FQNEAQ (reference sequence).

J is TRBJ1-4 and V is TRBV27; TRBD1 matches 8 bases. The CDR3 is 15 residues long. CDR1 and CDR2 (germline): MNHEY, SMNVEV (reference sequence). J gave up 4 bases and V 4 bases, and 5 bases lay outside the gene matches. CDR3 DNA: TGTGCCAGCAGTTCCCGACAGGGGTTTAATGAAAAACTGTTTTTT. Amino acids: CASSSRQGFNEKLFF. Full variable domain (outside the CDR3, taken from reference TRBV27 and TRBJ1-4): EAQVTQNPRYLITVTGKKLTVTCSQNMNHEYMSWYRQDPGLGLRQIYYSMNVEVTDKGDVPEGYKVSRKEKRNFPLILESPSPNQTSLYFCASSSRQGFNEKLFFGSGTQLSVL.

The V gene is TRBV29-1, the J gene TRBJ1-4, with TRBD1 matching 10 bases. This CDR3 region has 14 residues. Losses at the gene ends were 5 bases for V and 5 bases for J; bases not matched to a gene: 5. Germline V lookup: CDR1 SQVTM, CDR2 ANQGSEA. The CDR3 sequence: CSVLPGQGNEKLFF. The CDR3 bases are TGCAGCGTTCTCCCGGGACAGGGGAATGAAAAACTGTTTTTT.

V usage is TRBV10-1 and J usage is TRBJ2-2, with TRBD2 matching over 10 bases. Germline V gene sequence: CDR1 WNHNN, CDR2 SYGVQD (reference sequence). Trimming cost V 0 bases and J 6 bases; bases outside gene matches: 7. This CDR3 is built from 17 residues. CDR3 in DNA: TGCGCCAGCAGTGAGTCCGGTCTAGCGGGAGTCGCCGGGGAGCTGTTTTTT. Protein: CASSESGLAGVAGELFF.

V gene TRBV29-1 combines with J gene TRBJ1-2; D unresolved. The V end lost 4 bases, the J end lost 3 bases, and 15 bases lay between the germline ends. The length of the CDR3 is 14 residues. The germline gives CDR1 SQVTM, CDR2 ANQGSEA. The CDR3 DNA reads TGCAGCGTTGGGGGTGTACAGACCGACTATGGCTACACCTTC. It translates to CSVGGVQTDYGYTF.

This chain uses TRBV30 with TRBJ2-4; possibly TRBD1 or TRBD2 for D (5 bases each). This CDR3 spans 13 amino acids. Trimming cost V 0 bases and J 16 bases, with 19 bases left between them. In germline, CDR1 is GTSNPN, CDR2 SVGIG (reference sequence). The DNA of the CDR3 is TGTGCCTGGAGTGTAAAGTCCGGGACCGCCGGATACTTC. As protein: CAWSVKSGTAGYF.

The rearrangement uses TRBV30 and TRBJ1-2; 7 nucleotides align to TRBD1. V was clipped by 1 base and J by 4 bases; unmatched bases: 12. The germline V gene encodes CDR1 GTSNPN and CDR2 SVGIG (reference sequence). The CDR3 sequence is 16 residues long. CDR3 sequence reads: CAWSAPRQGEGYGYTF. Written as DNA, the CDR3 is TGTGCCTGGAGTGCCCCCAGACAGGGCGAGGGCTATGGCTACACCTTC.

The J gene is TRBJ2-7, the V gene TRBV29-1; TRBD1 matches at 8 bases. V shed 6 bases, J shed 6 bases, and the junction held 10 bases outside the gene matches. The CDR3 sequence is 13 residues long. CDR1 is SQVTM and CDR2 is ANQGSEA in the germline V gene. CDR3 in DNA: TGCAGCGTGTTACAGGGGGTCAAGGGCGAGCAGTACTTC. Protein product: CSVLQGVKGEQYF.

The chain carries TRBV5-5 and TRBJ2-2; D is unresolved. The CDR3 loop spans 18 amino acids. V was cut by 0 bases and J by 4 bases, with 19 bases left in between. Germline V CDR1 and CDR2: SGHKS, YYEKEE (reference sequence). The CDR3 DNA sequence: TGTGCCAGCAGCTTGGCCCTATCGGTTTTGATTTCCACCGGGGAGCTGTTTTTT. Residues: CASSLALSVLISTGELFF.